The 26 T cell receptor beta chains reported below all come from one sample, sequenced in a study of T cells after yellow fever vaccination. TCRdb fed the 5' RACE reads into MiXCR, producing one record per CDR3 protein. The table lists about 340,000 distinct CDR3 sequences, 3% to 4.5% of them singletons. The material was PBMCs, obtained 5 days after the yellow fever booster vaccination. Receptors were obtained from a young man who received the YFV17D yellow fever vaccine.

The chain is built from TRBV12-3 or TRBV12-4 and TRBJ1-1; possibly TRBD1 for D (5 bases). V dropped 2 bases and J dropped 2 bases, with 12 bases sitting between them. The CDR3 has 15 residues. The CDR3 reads CASSLSGRKNTEAFF. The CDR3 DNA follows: TGTGCCAGCAGTTTATCGGGGCGGAAAAACACTGAAGCTTTCTTT.

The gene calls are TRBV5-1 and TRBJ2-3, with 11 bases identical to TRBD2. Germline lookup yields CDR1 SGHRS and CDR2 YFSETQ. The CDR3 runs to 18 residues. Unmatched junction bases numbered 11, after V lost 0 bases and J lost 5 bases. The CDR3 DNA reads TGCGCCAGCAGCTTGGCCCTAGCGGGGGGCCTCAGAGGAGATACGCAGTATTTT. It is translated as CASSLALAGGLRGDTQYF.

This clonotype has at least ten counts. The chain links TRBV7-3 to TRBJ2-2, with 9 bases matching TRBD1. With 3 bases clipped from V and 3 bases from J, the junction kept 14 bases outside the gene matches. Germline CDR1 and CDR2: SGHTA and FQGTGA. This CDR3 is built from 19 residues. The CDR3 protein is CASSLYPTTGGIDTGELFF. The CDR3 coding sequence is TGTGCCAGCAGCTTGTACCCCACTACAGGGGGCATTGACACCGGGGAGCTGTTTTTT.

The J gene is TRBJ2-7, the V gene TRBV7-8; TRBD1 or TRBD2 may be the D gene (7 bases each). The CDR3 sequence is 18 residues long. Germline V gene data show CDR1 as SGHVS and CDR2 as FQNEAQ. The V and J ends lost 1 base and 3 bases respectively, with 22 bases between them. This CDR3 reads CASSLGWGGTAGSYEQYV. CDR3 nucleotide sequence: TGTGCCAGCAGCTTAGGTTGGGGGGGGACAGCGGGAAGCTACGAGCAGTACGTC.

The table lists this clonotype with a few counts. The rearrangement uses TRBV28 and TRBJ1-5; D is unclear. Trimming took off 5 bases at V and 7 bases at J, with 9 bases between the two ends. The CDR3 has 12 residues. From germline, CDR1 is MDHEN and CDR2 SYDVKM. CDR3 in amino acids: CASSTRGQPQHF. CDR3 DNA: TGTGCCAGCAGTACGCGGGGACAGCCCCAGCATTTT.

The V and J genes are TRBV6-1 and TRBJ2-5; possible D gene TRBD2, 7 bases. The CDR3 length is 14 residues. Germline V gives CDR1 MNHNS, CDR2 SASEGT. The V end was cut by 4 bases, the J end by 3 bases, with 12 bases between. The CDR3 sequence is CASSGGGAKETQYF. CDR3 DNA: TGTGCCAGCAGTGGGGGGGGGGCCAAAGAGACCCAGTACTTC.

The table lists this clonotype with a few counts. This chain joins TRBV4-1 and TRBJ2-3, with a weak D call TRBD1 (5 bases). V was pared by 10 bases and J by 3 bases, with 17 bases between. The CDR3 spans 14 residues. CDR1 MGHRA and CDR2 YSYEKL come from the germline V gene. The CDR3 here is CATRIGASTDTQYF. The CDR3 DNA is TGCGCCACCCGAATTGGGGCCTCGACAGATACGCAGTATTTT.

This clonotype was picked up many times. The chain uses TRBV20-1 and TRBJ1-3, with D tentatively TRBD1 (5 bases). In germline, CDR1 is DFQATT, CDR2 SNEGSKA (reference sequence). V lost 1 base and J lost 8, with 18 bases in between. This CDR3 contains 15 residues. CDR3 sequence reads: CSARVGRVRGDTIYF. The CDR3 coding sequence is TGCAGTGCTAGAGTGGGCAGGGTGAGAGGAGACACCATATATTTT.

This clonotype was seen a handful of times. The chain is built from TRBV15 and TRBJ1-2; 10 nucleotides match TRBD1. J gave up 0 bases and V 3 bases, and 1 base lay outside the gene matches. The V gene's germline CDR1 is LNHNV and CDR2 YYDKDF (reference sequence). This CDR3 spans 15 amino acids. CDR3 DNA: TGTGCCACCAGCAGTGGACAGGGGGCTAACTATGGCTACACCTTC. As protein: CATSSGQGANYGYTF. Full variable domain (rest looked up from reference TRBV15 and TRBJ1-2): DAMVIQNPRYQVTQFGKPVTLSCSQTLNHNVMYWYQQKSSQAPKLLFHYYDKDFNNEADTPDNFQSRRPNTSFCFLDIRSPGLGDTAMYLCATSSGQGANYGYTFGSGTRLTVV.

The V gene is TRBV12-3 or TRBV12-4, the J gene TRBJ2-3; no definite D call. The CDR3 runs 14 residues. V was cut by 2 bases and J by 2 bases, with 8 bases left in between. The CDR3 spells CASSLIRNTDTQYF. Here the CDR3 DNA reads TGTGCCAGCAGTTTAATCCGGAACACAGATACGCAGTATTTT.

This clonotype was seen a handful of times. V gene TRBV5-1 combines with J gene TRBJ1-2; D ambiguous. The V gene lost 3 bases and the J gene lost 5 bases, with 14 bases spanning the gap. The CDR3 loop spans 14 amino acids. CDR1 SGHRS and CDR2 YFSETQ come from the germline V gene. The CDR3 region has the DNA TGCGCCAGCAGCTCGATCGGAGGAGATTATGGCTACACCTTC. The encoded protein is CASSSIGGDYGYTF.

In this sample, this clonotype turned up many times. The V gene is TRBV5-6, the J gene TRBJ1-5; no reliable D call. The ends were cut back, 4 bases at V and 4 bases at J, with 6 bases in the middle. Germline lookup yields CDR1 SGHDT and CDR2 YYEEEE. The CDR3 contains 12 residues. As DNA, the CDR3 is TGTGCCAGCAGCCGGCCAAATCAGCCCCAGCATTTT. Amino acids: CASSRPNQPQHF.

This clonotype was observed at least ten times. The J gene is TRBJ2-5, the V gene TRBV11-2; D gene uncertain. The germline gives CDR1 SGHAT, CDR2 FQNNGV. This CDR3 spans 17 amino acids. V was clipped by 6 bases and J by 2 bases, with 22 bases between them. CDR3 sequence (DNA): TGTGCCAGCAGACTAAAAGCATGGGCGTCTCCGCAAGAGACCCAGTACTTC. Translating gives CASRLKAWASPQETQYF.

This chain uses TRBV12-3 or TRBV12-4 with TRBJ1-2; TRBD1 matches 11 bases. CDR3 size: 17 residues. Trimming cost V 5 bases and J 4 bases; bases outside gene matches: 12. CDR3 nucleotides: TGTGCCAGCAGTCGCCTGGGCGGACAGGGGGCGGCCTATGGCTACACCTTC. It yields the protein CASSRLGGQGAAYGYTF.

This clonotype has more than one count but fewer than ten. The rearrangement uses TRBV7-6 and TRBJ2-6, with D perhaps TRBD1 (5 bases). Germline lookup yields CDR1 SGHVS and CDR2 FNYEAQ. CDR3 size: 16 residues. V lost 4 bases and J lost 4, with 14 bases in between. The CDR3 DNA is TGTGCCAGCAGCTCCTCTCAAGGGGTCGGGGCCAACGTCCTGACTTTC. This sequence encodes CASSSSQGVGANVLTF.

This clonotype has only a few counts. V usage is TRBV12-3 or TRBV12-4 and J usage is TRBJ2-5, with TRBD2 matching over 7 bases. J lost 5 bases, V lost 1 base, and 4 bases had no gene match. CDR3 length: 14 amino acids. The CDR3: CASSLETSDETQYF. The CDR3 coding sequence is TGTGCCAGCAGTTTAGAAACTAGCGATGAGACCCAGTACTTC.

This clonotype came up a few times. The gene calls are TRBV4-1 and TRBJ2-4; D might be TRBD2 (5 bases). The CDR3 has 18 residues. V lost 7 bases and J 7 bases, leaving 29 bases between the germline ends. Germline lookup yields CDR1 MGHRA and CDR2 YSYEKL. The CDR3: CASKRVGQDPIGRNIQYF. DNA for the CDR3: TGCGCCAGCAAGAGGGTAGGGCAGGACCCAATCGGAAGGAACATTCAGTACTTC.

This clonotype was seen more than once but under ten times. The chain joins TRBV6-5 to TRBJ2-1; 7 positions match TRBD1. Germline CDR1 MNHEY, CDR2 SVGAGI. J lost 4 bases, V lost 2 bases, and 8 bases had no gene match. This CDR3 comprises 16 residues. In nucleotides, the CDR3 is TGTGCCAGCAGTTACACAACCGGGACAGCTTACAATGAGCAGTTCTTC. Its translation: CASSYTTGTAYNEQFF.

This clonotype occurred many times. The CDR3 region is CSAPGLSYNEQFF. CDR3 sequence (DNA): TGCAGTGCCCCGGGACTGTCCTACAATGAGCAGTTCTTC. V usage is TRBV20-1 and J usage is TRBJ2-1; possible D gene TRBD2, 6 bases. V lost 6 bases and J 1 base, leaving 10 bases between the germline ends. Germline lookup yields CDR1 DFQATT and CDR2 SNEGSKA (reference sequence). This CDR3 comprises 13 residues.

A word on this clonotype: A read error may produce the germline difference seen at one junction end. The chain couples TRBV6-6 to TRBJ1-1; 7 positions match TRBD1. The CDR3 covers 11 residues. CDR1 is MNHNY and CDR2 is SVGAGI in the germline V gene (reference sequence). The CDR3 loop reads CASSYRQGSLF. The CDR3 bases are TGTGCCAGCAGTTACAGACAGGGTTCGCTCTTT.

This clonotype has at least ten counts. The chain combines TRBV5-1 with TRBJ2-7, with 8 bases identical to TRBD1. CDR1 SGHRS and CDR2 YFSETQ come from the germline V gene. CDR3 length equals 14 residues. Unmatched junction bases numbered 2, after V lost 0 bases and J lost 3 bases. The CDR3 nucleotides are TGCGCCAGCAGCTTGGGGGGACAGGTCTACGAGCAGTACTTC. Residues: CASSLGGQVYEQYF.

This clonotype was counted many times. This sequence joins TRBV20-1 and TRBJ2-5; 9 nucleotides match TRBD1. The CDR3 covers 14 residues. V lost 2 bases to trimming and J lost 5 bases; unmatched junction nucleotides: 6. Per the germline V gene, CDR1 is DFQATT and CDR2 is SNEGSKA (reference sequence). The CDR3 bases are TGCAGTGCTAGACGGGGACAGGGATTTGAGACCCAGTACTTC. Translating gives CSARRGQGFETQYF.

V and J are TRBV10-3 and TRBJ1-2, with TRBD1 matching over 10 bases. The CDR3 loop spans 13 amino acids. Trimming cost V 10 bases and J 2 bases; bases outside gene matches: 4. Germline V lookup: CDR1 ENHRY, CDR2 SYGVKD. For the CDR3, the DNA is TGTGCCAGCGGGACAGGGGAAAACTATGGCTACACCTTC. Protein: CASGTGENYGYTF.

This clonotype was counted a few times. CDR3 region: CASSDHPPGTEYGYTF. The CDR3 nucleotides are TGTGCCAGCAGCGATCATCCCCCCGGGACGGAATATGGCTACACCTTC. The chain employs TRBV7-2 and TRBJ1-2, with D possibly TRBD1 on 5 matching bases. This CDR3 is 16 amino acids long. Germline CDR1 reads SGHTA; CDR2 reads FQGNSA. Trimming took off 5 bases at V and 5 bases at J, with 21 bases between the two ends. Using reference TRBV7-2 and TRBJ1-2 for the parts outside the CDR3, the full variable domain is GAGVSQSPSNKVTEKGKDVELRCDPISGHTALYWYRQSLGQGLEFLIYFQGNSAPDKSGLPSDRFSAERTGGSVSTLTIQRTQQEDSAVYLCASSDHPPGTEYGYTFGSGTRLTVV.

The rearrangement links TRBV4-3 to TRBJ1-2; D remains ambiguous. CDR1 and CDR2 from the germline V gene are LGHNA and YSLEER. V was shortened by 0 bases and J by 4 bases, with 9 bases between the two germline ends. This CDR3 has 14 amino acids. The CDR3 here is CASSQDSGFYGYTF. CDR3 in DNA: TGCGCCAGCAGCCAAGATTCCGGATTCTATGGCTACACCTTC.

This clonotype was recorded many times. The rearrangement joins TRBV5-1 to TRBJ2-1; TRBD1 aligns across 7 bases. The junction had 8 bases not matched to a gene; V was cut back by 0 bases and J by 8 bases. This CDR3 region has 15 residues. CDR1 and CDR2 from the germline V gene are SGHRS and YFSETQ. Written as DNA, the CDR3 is TGCGCCAGCAGCTTGGGTGTAGGGGGCTCGTATGAGCAGTTCTTC. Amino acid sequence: CASSLGVGGSYEQFF.